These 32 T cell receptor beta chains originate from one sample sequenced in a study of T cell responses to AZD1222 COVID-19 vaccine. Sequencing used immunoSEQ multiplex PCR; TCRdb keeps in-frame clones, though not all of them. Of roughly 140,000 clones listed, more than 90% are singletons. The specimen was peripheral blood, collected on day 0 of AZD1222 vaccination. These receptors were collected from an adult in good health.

The CDR3 loop reads CASSYTGADPTYEQYF. CDR3 bases: TGTGCCAGCAGTTACACCGGGGCAGACCCTACTTACGAGCAGTACTTC. This chain links TRBV6-5 with TRBJ2-7; either TRBD1 or TRBD2 may fit D (5 bases each). This CDR3 comprises 16 residues. Trimming removed 2 bases at V and 4 bases at J, with 18 bases between. CDR1 is MNHEY, CDR2 SVGAGI, per germline.

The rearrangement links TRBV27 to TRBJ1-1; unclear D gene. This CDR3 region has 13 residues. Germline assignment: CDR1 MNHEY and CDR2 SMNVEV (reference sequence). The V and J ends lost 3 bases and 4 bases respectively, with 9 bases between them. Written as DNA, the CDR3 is TGTGCCAGCAGTTTCCCGGAGAGCACTGAAGCTTTCTTT. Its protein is CASSFPESTEAFF.

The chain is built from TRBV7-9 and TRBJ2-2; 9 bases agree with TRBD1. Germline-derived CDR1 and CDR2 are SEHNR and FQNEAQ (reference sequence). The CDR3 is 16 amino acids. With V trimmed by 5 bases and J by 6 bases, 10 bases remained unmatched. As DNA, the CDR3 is TGTGCCAGCAGCCCAGGACAGGGGCGGTTGGCCGGGGAGCTGTTTTTT. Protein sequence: CASSPGQGRLAGELFF.

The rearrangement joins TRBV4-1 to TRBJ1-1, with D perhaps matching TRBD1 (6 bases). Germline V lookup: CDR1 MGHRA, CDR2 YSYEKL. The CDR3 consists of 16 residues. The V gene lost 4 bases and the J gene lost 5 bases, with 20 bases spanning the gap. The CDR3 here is CASSREGHGLRTEAFF. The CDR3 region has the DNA TGCGCCAGCAGCCGGGAGGGACACGGCTTGAGGACTGAAGCTTTCTTT.

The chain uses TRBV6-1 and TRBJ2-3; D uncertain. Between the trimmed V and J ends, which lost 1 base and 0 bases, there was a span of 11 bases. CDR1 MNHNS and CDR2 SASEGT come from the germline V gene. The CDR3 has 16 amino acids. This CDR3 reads CASSEGAVTSTDTQYF. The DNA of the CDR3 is TGTGCCAGCAGTGAAGGGGCAGTTACTAGCACAGATACGCAGTATTTT.

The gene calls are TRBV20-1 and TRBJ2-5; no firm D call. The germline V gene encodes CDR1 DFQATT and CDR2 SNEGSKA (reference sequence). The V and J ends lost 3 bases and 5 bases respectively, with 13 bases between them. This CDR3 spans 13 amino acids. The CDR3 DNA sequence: TGCAGTGCTAGTCTTGGCGCTCCGGAGACCCAGTACTTC. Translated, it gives CSASLGAPETQYF.

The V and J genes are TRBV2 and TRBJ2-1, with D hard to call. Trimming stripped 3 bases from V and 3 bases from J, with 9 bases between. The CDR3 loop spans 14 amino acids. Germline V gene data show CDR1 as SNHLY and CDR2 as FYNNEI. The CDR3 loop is CASSDSSLYNEQFF. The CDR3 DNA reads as TGTGCCAGCAGTGATAGTTCACTCTACAATGAGCAGTTCTTC.

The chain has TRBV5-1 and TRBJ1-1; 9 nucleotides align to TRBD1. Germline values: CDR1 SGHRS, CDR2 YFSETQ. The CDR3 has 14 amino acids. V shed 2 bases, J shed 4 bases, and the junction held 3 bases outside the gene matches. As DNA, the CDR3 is TGCGCCAGCAGCTTACAGGGGGCGGTCACTGAAGCTTTCTTT. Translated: CASSLQGAVTEAFF.

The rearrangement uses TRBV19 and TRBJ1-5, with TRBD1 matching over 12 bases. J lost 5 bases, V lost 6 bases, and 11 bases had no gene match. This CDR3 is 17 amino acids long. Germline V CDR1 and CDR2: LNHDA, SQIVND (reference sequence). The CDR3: CASSRDRGQGTYQPQHF. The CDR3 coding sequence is TGTGCCAGTAGCCGGGACAGGGGGCAAGGTACTTATCAGCCCCAGCATTTT.

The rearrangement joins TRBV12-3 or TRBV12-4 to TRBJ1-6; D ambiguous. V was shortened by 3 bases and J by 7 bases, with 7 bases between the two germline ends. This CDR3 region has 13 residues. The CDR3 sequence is CASSFTRNSPLHF. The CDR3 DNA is TGTGCCAGCAGTTTTACAAGAAATTCACCCCTCCACTTT.

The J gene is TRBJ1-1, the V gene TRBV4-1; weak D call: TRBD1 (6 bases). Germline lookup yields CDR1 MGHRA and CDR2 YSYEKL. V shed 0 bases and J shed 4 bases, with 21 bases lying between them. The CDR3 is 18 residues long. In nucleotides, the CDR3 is TGCGCCAGCAGCCAAGATATTAGTAGGAGGGGGATTTTCACTGAAGCTTTCTTT. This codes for CASSQDISRRGIFTEAFF.

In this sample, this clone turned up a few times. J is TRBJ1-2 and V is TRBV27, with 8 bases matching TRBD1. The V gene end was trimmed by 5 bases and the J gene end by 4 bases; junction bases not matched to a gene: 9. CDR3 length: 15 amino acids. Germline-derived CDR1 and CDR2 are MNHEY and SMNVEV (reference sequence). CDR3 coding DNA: TGTGCCAGCAGTCCCATGGACAGGGCGGGCTATGGCTACACCTTC. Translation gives CASSPMDRAGYGYTF.

Here the CDR3 reads CASSYGGGEQYF. The CDR3 bases are TGTGCCAGCAGTTACGGAGGAGGGGAGCAGTACTTC. This chain connects TRBV6-5 to TRBJ2-7, with D maybe TRBD2 (6 bases). The germline V and J ends were trimmed by 2 bases and 7 bases, with 9 bases remaining between them. The germline gives CDR1 MNHEY, CDR2 SVGAGI. The CDR3 length is 12 residues.

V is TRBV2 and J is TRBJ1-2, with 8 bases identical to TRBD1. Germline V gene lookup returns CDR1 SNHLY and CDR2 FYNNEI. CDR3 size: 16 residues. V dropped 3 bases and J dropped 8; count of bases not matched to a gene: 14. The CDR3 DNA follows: TGTGCCAGCAGTGACCTTTTTAGGACAGGGCGAAGCGGCTACACCTTC. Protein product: CASSDLFRTGRSGYTF.

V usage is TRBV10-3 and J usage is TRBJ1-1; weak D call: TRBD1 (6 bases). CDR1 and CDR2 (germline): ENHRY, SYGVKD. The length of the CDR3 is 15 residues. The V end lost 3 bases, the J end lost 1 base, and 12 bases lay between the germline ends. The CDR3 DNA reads TGTGCCATCAGTGATGGCGGACAGACGAACACTGAAGCTTTCTTT. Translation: CAISDGGQTNTEAFF.

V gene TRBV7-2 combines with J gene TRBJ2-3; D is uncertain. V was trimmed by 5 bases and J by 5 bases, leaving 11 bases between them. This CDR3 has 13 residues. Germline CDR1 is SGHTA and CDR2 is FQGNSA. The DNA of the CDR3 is TGTGCCAGCAGCCCCGGGCCCAAAGATACGCAGTATTTT. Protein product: CASSPGPKDTQYF.

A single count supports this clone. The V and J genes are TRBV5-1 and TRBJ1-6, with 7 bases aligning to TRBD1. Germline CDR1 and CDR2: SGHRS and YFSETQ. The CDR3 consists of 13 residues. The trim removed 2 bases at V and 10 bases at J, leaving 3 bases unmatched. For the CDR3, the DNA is TGCGCCAGCAGCTTAGGCAGGGGGTCACCCCTCCACTTT. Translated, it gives CASSLGRGSPLHF. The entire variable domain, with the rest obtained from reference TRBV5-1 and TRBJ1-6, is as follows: KAGVTQTPRYLIKTRGQQVTLSCSPISGHRSVSWYQQTPGQGLQFLFEYFSETQRNKGNFPGRFSGRQFSNSRSEMNVSTLELGDSALYLCASSLGRGSPLHFGNGTRLTVT.

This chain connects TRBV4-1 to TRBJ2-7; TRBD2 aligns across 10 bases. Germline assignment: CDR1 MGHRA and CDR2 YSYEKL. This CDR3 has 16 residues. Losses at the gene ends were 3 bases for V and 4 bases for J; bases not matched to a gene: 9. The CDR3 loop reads CASSQWGQREGYEQYF. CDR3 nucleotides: TGCGCCAGCAGCCAGTGGGGACAGCGGGAGGGATACGAGCAGTACTTC.

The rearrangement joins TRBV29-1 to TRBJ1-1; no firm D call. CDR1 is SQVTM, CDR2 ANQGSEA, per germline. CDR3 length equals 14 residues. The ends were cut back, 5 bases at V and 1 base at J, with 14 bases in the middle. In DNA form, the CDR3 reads TGCAGCGTTCCGGGAGGTAATGGGAACACTGAAGCTTTCTTT. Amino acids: CSVPGGNGNTEAFF.

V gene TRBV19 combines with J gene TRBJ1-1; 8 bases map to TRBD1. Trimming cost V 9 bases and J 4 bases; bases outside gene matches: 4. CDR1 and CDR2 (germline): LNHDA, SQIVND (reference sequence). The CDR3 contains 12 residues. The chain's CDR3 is CARRQGSTEAFF. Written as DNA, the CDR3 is TGTGCCAGAAGACAGGGGAGCACTGAAGCTTTCTTT. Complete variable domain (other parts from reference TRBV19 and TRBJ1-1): DGGITQSPKYLFRKEGQNVTLSCEQNLNHDAMYWYRQDPGQGLRLIYYSQIVNDFQKGDIAEGYSVSREKKESFPLTVTSAQKNPTAFYLCARRQGSTEAFFGQGTRLTVV.

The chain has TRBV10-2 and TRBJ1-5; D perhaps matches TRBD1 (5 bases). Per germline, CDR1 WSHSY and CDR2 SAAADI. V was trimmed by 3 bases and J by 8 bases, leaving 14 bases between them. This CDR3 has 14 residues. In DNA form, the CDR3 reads TGCGCCAGCAGTGACAGGGCGGATAAAAAGCCCCAGCATTTT. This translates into CASSDRADKKPQHF.

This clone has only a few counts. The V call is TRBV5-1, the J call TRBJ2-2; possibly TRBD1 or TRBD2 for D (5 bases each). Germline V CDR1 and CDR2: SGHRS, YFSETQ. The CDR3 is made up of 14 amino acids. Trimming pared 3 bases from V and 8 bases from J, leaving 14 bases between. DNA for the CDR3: TGCGCCAGCAGCTACGGGACCGAGGGAGGGGAGCTGTTTTTT. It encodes CASSYGTEGGELFF.

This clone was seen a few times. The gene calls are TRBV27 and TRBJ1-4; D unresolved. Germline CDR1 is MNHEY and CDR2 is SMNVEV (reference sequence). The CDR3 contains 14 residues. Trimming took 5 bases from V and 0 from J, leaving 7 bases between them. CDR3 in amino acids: CASSPQPTNEKLFF. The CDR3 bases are TGTGCCAGCAGTCCCCAGCCAACTAATGAAAAACTGTTTTTT.

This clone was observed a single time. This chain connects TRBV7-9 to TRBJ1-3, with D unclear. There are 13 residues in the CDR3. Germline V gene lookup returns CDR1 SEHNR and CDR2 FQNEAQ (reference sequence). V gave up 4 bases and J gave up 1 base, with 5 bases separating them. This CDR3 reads CASSSGSGNTIYF. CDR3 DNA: TGTGCCAGCAGCTCTGGTTCTGGAAACACCATATATTTT.

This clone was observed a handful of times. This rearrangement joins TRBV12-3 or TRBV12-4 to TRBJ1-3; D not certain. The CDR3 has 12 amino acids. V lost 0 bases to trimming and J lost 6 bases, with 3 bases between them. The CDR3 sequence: CASSLAENTIYF. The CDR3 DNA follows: TGTGCCAGCAGTTTAGCCGAAAACACCATATATTTT.

In DNA, the CDR3 is TGCGCCAGCAGCTCCGGGACTAGGGAGACCCAGTACTTC. This gives the protein CASSSGTRETQYF. This chain connects TRBV5-1 to TRBJ2-5; 8 bases are shared with TRBD2. This CDR3 comprises 13 residues. CDR1 SGHRS and CDR2 YFSETQ come from the germline V gene. The V and J ends lost 3 bases and 5 bases, in that order; junction bases with no gene match: 3. Supplemented by reference TRBV5-1 and TRBJ2-5, the full variable domain reads KAGVTQTPRYLIKTRGQQVTLSCSPISGHRSVSWYQQTPGQGLQFLFEYFSETQRNKGNFPGRFSGRQFSNSRSEMNVSTLELGDSALYLCASSSGTRETQYFGPGTRLLVL.

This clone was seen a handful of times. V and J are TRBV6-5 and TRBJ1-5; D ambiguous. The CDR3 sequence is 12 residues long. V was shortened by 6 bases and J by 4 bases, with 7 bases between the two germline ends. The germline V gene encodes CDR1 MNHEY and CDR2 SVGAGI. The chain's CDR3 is CASSGRNQPQHF. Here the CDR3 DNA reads TGTGCCAGCAGCGGCAGAAATCAGCCCCAGCATTTT.

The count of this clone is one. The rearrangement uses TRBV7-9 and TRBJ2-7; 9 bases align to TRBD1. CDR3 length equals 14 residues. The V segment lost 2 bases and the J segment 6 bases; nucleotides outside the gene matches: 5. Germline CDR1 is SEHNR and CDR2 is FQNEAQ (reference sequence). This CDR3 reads CASSLRDRASEQYF. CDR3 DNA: TGTGCCAGCAGCTTACGGGACAGGGCAAGCGAGCAGTACTTC.

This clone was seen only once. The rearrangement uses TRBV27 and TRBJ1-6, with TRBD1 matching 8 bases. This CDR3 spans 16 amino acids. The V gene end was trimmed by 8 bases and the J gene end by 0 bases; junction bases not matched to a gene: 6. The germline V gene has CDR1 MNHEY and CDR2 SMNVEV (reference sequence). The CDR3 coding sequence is TGTGCCAGCCGCAGACAGGGGAGCTCCTATAATTCACCCCTCCACTTT. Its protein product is CASRRQGSSYNSPLHF.

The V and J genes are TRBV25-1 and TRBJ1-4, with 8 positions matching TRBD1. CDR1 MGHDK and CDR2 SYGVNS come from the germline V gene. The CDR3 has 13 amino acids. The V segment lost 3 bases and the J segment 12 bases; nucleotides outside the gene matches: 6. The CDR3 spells CASSDRGRVELFF. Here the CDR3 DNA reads TGTGCCAGCAGTGACAGGGGGCGCGTGGAACTGTTTTTT. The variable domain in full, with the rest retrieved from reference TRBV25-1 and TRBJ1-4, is EADIYQTPRYLVIGTGKKITLECSQTMGHDKMYWYQQDPGMELHLIHYSYGVNSTEKGDLSSESTVSRIRTEHFPLTLESARPSHTSQYLCASSDRGRVELFFGSGTQLSVL.

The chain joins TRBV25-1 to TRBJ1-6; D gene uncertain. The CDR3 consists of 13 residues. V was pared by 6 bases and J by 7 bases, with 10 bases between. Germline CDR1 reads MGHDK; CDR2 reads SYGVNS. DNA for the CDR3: TGTGCCAGCAGGGGATCCCACAATTCACCCCTCCACTTT. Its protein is CASRGSHNSPLHF.

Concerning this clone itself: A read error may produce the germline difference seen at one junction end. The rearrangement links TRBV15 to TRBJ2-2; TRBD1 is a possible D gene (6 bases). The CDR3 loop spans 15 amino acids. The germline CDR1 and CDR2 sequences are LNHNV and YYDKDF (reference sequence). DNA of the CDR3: TGTCCCACCAGCAGAGCAGGGGCACACGCCGGGGAGCTGTTTTTT. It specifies CPTSRAGAHAGELFF.